This is a list of T cell receptor beta chains from one sample in a study of blood T cell repertoires in COVID-19. The protocol was immunoSEQ multiplex PCR, while the TCRdb copy is restricted to in-frame clones and leaves out a portion. The sample lists hundreds of thousands of clones, approximately 87% occurring once. Source material: peripheral blood. These receptor sequences come from a woman between 50 and 59 years old who had recovered from COVID-19. Each CDR3 is given without its conserved first and last residue. A D gene is named only where the DNA matches it firmly.

j_gene	d_gene	v_gene	CDR3aa
TRBJ2-3	NA	TRBV2	ASSVSRRADTQY
TRBJ1-3	NA	TRBV19	ASTPLRTPSGNTIY
TRBJ1-5	NA	TRBV18	ASSPNRNQPQH
TRBJ2-2	NA	TRBV9	ASRPGAFDGELF
TRBJ2-2	TRBD1	TRBV18	ASSRDRPNTGELF
TRBJ1-5	NA	TRBV28	ASSSPGLQPQH
TRBJ1-2	NA	TRBV27	ASSGLGDYGYT
TRBJ1-3	NA	TRBV28	ASSPSGSGNTIY
TRBJ1-4	TRBD1	TRBV30	AWGGQGYEKLF
TRBJ1-2	TRBD1	TRBV28	ASRVSGQGGGYT
TRBJ2-7	TRBD1	TRBV11-3	ASSLGTGESYEQY
TRBJ2-1	TRBD2	TRBV30	AWLGLAGSLWNEQF
TRBJ1-2	TRBD1	TRBV28	ASSQRQGSYT
TRBJ2-7	TRBD1	TRBV28	ASSQGTGAFREQY
TRBJ2-7	TRBD2	TRBV7-9	ASSPPGTSGSVYEQY
TRBJ1-2	TRBD1	TRBV28	ASSRQGNGYT
TRBJ2-1	TRBD2	TRBV7-2	ASSFLAGDLNEQF
TRBJ2-5	TRBD1	TRBV7-7	ASSKLTGAQETQY
TRBJ2-2	NA	TRBV4-3	ASSQIRTSQNTGELF
TRBJ2-7	NA	TRBV7-4	ASSLRSGESSYEQY
TRBJ2-7	NA	TRBV6-1	ASSEFSFEQY
TRBJ1-2	NA	TRBV9	ASSVAGNYGYT
TRBJ2-1	NA	TRBV20-1	SAQTGNEQF
TRBJ2-2	NA	TRBV7-9	ASSPRGSNTGELF
TRBJ2-2	TRBD1	TRBV24-1	ATSGTGGTGELF
TRBJ2-1	TRBD2	TRBV6-5	ASTSLAGGSYGQF
TRBJ2-1	TRBD2	TRBV9	ASSVAPSGFYNEQF
TRBJ1-4	NA	TRBV7-2	ASSLVSGRTNEKLF
TRBJ2-1	TRBD1	TRBV10-3	AIRGGTGESNEQF